This TCR beta chain stems from a study of CD8+CD57+ T cells in acquired aplastic anemia. Study outcomes and limitations: With respect to CD8+ Simpson's diversity, patients and controls did not differ significantly.

The V segment lost 4 bases and the J segment 0 bases; nucleotides outside the gene matches: 3. The CDR3 covers 14 residues. Germline V lookup: CDR1 SGDLS, CDR2 YYNGEE. The authors sequenced patients whose flow cytometry had shown CD8+CD57+ cell expansion. Diagnosis of severe acquired aplastic anemia applied to all patients. Note on this clonotype: Its antigen remains unidentified.

Profiles of TCR beta VDJ and CDR3 were generated from a genomic DNA template. TCRdb reprocessed the reads via MiXCR and lists one record per CDR3 protein. Of 160,000 or so distinct CDR3 sequences listed, 40% to 60% are singletons. The chain carries TRBV9 and TRBJ2-7, with 8 positions matching TRBD1. Input material: sorted CD4+, CD8+, or CD8+CD57+ T cells (not recorded which) from PBMCs. The sequence derives from a human donor with aplastic anemia. The CDR3 DNA reads TGTGCCAGCAGCATAGGACAGGGCTCCTACGAGCAGTACTTC. The encoded protein is CASSIGQGSYEQYF.